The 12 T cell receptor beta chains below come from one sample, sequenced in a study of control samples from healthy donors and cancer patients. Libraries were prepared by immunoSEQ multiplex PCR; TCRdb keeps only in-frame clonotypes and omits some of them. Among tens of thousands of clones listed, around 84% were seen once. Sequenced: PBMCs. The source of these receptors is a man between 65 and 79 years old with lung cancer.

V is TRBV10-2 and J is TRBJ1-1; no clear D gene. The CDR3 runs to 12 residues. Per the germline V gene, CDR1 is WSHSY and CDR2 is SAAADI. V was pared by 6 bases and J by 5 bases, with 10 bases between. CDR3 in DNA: TGCGCCAGCAGGAAGACGGATACTGAAGCTTTCTTT. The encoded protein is CASRKTDTEAFF.

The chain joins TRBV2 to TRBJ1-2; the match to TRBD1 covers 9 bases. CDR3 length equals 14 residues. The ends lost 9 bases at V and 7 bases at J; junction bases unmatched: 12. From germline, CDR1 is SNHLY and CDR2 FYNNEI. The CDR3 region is CARMSSGTGFGYTF. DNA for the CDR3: TGTGCCAGGATGAGTTCCGGGACAGGGTTTGGCTACACCTTC. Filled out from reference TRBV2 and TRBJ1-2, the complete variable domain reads EPEVTQTPSHQVTQMGQEVILRCVPISNHLYFYWYRQILGQKVEFLVSFYNNEISEKSEIFDDQFSVERPDGSNFTLKIRSTKLEDSAMYFCARMSSGTGFGYTFGSGTRLTVV.

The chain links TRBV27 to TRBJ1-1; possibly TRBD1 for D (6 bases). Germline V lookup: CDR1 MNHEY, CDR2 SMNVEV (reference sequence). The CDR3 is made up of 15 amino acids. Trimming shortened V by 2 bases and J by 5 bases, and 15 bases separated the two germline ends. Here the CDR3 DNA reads TGTGCCAGCAGTTTAGAGGGGGGGGTTAGGACTGAAGCTTTCTTT. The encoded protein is CASSLEGGVRTEAFF.

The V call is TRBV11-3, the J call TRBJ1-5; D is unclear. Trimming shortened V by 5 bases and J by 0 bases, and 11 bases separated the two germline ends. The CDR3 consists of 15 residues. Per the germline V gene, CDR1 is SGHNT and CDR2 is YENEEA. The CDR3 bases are TGTGCCAGCAGCCACCGAAGGCCTAGCAATCAGCCCCAGCATTTT. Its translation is CASSHRRPSNQPQHF.

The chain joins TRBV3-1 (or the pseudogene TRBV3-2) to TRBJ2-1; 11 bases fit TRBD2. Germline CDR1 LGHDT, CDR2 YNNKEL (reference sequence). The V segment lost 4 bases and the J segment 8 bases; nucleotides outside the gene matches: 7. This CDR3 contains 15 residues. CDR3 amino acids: CASSLRSGGGYEQFF. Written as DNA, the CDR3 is TGTGCCAGCAGCCTCCGTAGCGGGGGGGGTTATGAGCAGTTCTTC.

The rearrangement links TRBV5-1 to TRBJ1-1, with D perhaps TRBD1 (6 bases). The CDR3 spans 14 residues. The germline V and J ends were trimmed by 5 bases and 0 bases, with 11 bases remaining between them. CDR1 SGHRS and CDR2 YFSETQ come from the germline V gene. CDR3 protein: CASREGQMNTEAFF. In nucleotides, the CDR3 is TGCGCCAGCAGGGAAGGACAGATGAACACTGAAGCTTTCTTT.

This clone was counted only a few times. DNA of the CDR3: TGTGCCAGCAGCCCTCCGGGACTAGTAGGAGATACGCAGTATTTT. As protein: CASSPPGLVGDTQYF. The chain joins TRBV7-9 to TRBJ2-3; 8 positions match TRBD2. V gave up 5 bases and J gave up 5 bases; unmatched junction bases: 9. The CDR3 runs to 15 residues. Germline lookup yields CDR1 SEHNR and CDR2 FQNEAQ (reference sequence). The variable domain in full, completed from reference TRBV7-9 and TRBJ2-3, reads DTGVSQNPRHKITKRGQNVTFRCDPISEHNRLYWYRQTLGQGPEFLTYFQNEAQLEKSRLLSDRFSAERPKGSFSTLEIQRTEQGDSAMYLCASSPPGLVGDTQYFGPGTRLTVL.

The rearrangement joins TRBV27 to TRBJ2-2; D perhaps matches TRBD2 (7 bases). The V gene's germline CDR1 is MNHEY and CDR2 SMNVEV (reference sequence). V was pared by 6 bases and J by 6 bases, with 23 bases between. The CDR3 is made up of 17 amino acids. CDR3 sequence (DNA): TGTGCCAGCAGCCATAGGGCGTCCGGGGGGCCCTCCGGGGAGCTGTTTTTT. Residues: CASSHRASGGPSGELFF.

This chain's CDR3 is CASSPGPNYGYTF. CDR3 coding DNA: TGTGCCAGCTCACCCGGCCCCAACTATGGCTACACCTTC. The chain carries TRBV18 and TRBJ1-2, with unresolved D. Germline CDR1 is KGHSH and CDR2 is LQKENI. The V end lost 3 bases, the J end lost 2 bases, and 7 bases lay between the germline ends. This CDR3 comprises 13 residues.

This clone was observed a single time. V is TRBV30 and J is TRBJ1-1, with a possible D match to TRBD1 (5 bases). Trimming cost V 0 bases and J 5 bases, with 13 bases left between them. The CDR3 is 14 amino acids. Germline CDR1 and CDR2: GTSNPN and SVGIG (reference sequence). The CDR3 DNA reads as TGTGCCTGGAGTGTACATAGGGGAAGTACTGAAGCTTTCTTT. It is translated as CAWSVHRGSTEAFF. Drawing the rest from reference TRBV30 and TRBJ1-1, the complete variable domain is SQTIHQWPATLVQPVGSPLSLECTVEGTSNPNLYWYRQAAGRGLQLLFYSVGIGQISSEVPQNLSASRPQDRQFILSSKKLLLSDSGFYLCAWSVHRGSTEAFFGQGTRLTVV.

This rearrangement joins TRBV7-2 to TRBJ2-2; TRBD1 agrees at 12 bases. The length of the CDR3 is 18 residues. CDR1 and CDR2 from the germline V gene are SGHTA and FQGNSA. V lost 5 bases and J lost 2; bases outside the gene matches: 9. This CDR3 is CASSPGDRGPPNTGELFF. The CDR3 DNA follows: TGTGCCAGCAGCCCCGGGGACAGGGGGCCACCAAACACCGGGGAGCTGTTTTTT.

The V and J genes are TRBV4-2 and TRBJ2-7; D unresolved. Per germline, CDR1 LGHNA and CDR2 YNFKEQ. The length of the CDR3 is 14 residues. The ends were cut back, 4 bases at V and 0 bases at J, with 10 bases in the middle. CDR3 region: CASSPRFSSYEQYF. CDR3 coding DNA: TGTGCCAGCAGCCCTCGATTTAGCTCCTACGAGCAGTACTTC.